The 9 T cell receptor beta chains below all came from one sample that was sequenced in a study of blood T cell repertoires in COVID-19. Some clones are missing from TCRdb's copy, which holds only in-frame ones; the method was immunoSEQ multiplex PCR. The table has about 230,000 clones, 65% to 90% seen once. Source material: peripheral blood. The source is a man aged 50 to 60 with COVID-19, enrolled during active disease.

The CDR3 loop reads CASSFNSGNTIYF. The CDR3 DNA reads as TGTGCCAGCAGTTTCAACTCTGGAAACACCATATATTTT. The chain employs TRBV28 and TRBJ1-3; D is ambiguous. Trimming pared 3 bases from V and 0 bases from J, leaving 3 bases between. From germline, CDR1 is MDHEN and CDR2 SYDVKM. CDR3 length: 13 amino acids.

This clone was observed a few times. The chain carries TRBV6-5 and TRBJ1-4; TRBD1 aligns across 9 bases. The CDR3 is 14 residues long. V dropped 7 bases and J dropped 8; count of bases not matched to a gene: 8. In germline, CDR1 is MNHEY, CDR2 SVGAGI. The CDR3 region is CASTRTGEREKLFF. DNA of the CDR3: TGTGCCAGCACCCGGACAGGGGAACGCGAAAAACTGTTTTTT.

Only a few counts were recorded for this clone. This CDR3 reads CASSRDRGFLNGYGYTF. CDR3 in DNA: TGTGCCAGCAGCCGGGACAGGGGATTCCTGAATGGCTATGGCTACACCTTC. The V and J genes are TRBV7-9 and TRBJ1-2; 10 bases map to TRBD1. The CDR3 covers 17 residues. With V trimmed by 5 bases and J by 4 bases, 13 bases remained unmatched. Per germline, CDR1 SEHNR and CDR2 FQNEAQ (reference sequence).

This clone was picked up one time. The V call is TRBV9, the J call TRBJ1-1; maybe TRBD1 (5 bases). This CDR3 contains 15 residues. Germline lookup yields CDR1 SGDLS and CDR2 YYNGEE. Between the trimmed V and J ends, which lost 0 bases and 3 bases, there was a span of 12 bases. This CDR3 reads CASSVDLEGYTEAFF. CDR3 nucleotides: TGTGCCAGCAGCGTAGATCTGGAGGGGTACACTGAAGCTTTCTTT.

This chain uses TRBV5-1 with TRBJ2-1, with 9 bases lining up with TRBD2. Losses at the gene ends were 4 bases for V and 5 bases for J; bases not matched to a gene: 10. There are 16 residues in the CDR3. The germline V gene encodes CDR1 SGHRS and CDR2 YFSETQ. The CDR3 sequence: CASSTGTSQRNNEQFF. The CDR3 DNA sequence: TGCGCCAGCAGCACGGGGACTAGCCAAAGGAACAATGAGCAGTTCTTC.

V is TRBV4-2 and J is TRBJ1-1; D is possibly TRBD1 (6 bases). Germline V CDR1 and CDR2: LGHNA, YNFKEQ. V was shortened by 1 base and J by 4 bases, with 22 bases between the two germline ends. The CDR3 sequence is 18 residues long. CDR3 residues: CASSQGTVGNLGSTEAFF. Here the CDR3 DNA reads TGTGCCAGCAGCCAAGGGACAGTGGGGAATTTGGGGAGCACTGAAGCTTTCTTT.

The chain is built from TRBV14 and TRBJ2-3; D is perhaps TRBD2 (6 bases). The V end lost 1 base, the J end lost 4 bases, and 15 bases lay between the germline ends. Germline-derived CDR1 and CDR2 are SGHDN and FVKESK. The CDR3 sequence is 16 residues long. CDR3 coding DNA: TGTGCCAGCAGCCAAGCCTCGACTAGGTACTCAGATACGCAGTATTTT. It translates to CASSQASTRYSDTQYF. Full variable domain (remainder filled in from reference TRBV14 and TRBJ2-3): EAGVTQFPSHSVIEKGQTVTLRCDPISGHDNLYWYRRVMGKEIKFLLHFVKESKQDESGMPNNRFLAERTGGTYSTLKVQPAELEDSGVYFCASSQASTRYSDTQYFGPGTRLTVL.

This clone has a single count. The chain carries TRBV9 and TRBJ2-1; the match to TRBD2 covers 12 bases. The trim removed 4 bases at V and 3 bases at J, leaving 5 bases unmatched. Germline CDR1 and CDR2: SGDLS and YYNGEE. This CDR3 is 16 amino acids long. CDR3 DNA: TGTGCCAGCAGCCCACGGACTAGCGGGATCTACAATGAGCAGTTCTTC. This encodes CASSPRTSGIYNEQFF.

The chain employs TRBV6-2 or TRBV6-3 and TRBJ2-4, with a tentative D call TRBD2 (5 bases). Germline V lookup: CDR1 MNHEY, CDR2 SVGEGT. This CDR3 is built from 15 residues. V shed 4 bases and J shed 1 base, with 11 bases lying between them. The CDR3 protein is CASSSLEAAKNIQYF. CDR3 nucleotide sequence: TGTGCCAGCAGTTCCCTGGAGGCGGCCAAAAACATTCAGTACTTC.